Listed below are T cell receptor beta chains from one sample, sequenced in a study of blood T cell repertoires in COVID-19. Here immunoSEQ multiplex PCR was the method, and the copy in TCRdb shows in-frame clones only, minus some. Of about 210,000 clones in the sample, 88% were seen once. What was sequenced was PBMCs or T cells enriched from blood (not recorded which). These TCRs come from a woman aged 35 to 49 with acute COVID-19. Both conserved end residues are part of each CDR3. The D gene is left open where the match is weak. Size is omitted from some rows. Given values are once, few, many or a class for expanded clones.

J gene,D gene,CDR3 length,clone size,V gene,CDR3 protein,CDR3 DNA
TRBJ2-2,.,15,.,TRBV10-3,CAISVLASNTGELFF,TGTGCCATCAGTGTGCTAGCGTCGAACACCGGGGAGCTGTTTTTT
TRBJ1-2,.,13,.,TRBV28,CASSLSGSYGYTF,TGTGCCAGCAGTTTATCAGGGTCCTATGGCTACACCTTC
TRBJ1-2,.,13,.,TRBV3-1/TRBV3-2,CASSLGQLHGYTF,TGTGCCAGCAGTCTAGGACAGCTCCATGGCTACACCTTC
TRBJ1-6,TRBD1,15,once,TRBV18,CASSPATGVSSPLHF,TGTGCCAGCTCACCGGCGACAGGGGTGTCTTCACCCCTCCACTTT
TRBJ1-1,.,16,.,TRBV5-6,CASSYSIRQVATEAFF,TGTGCCAGCAGCTACTCGATCAGACAGGTTGCCACTGAAGCTTTCTTT
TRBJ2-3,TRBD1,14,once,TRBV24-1,CATSGDSYTDTQYF,TGTGCCACCAGTGGGGACAGTTACACAGATACGCAGTATTTT
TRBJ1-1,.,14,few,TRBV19,CASSTGGTMTEAFF,TGTGCCAGTAGTACGGGGGGCACAATGACTGAAGCTTTCTTT
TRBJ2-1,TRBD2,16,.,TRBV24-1,CATSDSSGSSYNEQFF,TGTGCCACCAGTGATTCTAGCGGCAGCTCCTACAATGAGCAGTTCTTC
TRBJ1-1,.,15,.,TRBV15,CATSRRRAQGTEAFF,TGTGCCACCAGCAGGCGACGGGCCCAGGGCACTGAAGCTTTCTTT
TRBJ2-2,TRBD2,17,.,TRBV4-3,CASSPGAGGHSTGELFF,TGCGCCAGCAGCCCAGGGGCGGGGGGGCACTCGACCGGGGAGCTGTTTTTT
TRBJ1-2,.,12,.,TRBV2,CASSEVNYGYTF,TGTGCCAGCAGTGAAGTAAACTATGGCTACACCTTC
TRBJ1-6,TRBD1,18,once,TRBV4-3,CASSQDPTGPKANSPLHF,TGCGCCAGCAGCCAAGACCCGACAGGGCCGAAGGCAAATTCACCCCTCCACTTT
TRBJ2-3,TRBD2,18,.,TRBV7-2,CASSLDGGTVGYTDTQYF,TGTGCCAGCAGCTTAGACGGGGGGACGGTAGGCTACACAGATACGCAGTATTTT
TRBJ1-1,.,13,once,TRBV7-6,CASSRGAATEAFF,TGTGCCAGCAGCCGGGGGGCGGCCACTGAAGCTTTCTTT
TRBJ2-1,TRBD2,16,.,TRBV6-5,CASSSGSSGIYNEQFF,TGTGCCAGCAGTTCCGGATCTAGCGGGATCTACAATGAGCAGTTCTTC
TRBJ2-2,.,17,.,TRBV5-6,CASSPRLESGYTGELFF,TGTGCCAGCAGCCCACGACTCGAATCGGGGTACACCGGGGAGCTGTTTTTT
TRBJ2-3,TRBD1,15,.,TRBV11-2,CASSEQGAGTDTQYF,TGTGCCAGCAGCGAGCAGGGGGCCGGCACAGATACGCAGTATTTT
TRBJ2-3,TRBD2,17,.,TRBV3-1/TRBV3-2,CASSSRAAGGPTDTQYF,TGTGCCAGCAGCTCGCGAGCGGCGGGGGGCCCCACAGATACGCAGTATTTT
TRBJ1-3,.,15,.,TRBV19,CASSIDRGSGNTIYF,TGTGCCAGTAGTATAGACAGGGGCTCTGGAAACACCATATATTTT
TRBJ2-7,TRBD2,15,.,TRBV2,CASRLAGGPSYEQYF,TGTGCCAGTCGACTAGCGGGGGGTCCTTCCTACGAGCAGTACTTC